The 26 T cell receptor beta chains listed next were all sequenced from one sample in a study of a mutant IDH1 vaccine in newly diagnosed glioma. Specified time point: week 11, during vaccination. Doses of 300 ug of mutant IDH1 20-mer peptide were given with topical imiquimod. Antigens for these TCRs are unknown. Profiling relied on immunoSEQ multiplex PCR, and the TCRdb table lists in-frame clones only, not all of them. The sample includes roughly 130,000 clones, around 77% seen only once; the top ten take under 7%. Source: PBMCs, taken from a glioma patient whose treatment included an IDH1 peptide vaccine. The receptors come from a man aged 40-50 years with glioma.

This sequence joins TRBV7-2 and TRBJ2-2; D call uncertain. The CDR3 covers 14 residues. CDR1 SGHTA and CDR2 FQGNSA come from the germline V gene. The V and J ends lost 1 base and 2 bases respectively, with 5 bases between them. CDR3 bases: TGTGCCAGCAGCTTAGTCAGCAACACCGGGGAGCTGTTTTTT. This codes for CASSLVSNTGELFF.

The J gene is TRBJ2-4, the V gene TRBV5-6; D possibly matches TRBD1 or TRBD2 (5 bases each). Trimming removed 3 bases at V and 10 bases at J, with 11 bases between. CDR3 length equals 12 residues. CDR1 is SGHDT and CDR2 is YYEEEE in the germline V gene. The CDR3 reads CASSSRDRIQYF. The CDR3 DNA reads TGTGCCAGCAGCTCCCGGGACCGAATTCAGTACTTC.

There are a few counts of this clone. The chain carries TRBV5-1 and TRBJ2-1; TRBD2 agrees at 15 bases. Unmatched junction bases numbered 10, after V lost 4 bases and J lost 5 bases. The germline V gene has CDR1 SGHRS and CDR2 YFSETQ. The CDR3 is 18 amino acids. CDR3 amino acids: CASSPGLAGGNLNNEQFF. The CDR3, as DNA: TGCGCCAGCAGCCCGGGACTAGCGGGGGGTAACTTAAACAATGAGCAGTTCTTC.

The chain couples TRBV7-2 to TRBJ1-1, with D perhaps matching TRBD1 (5 bases). CDR1 is SGHTA and CDR2 is FQGNSA in the germline V gene. V was shortened by 7 bases and J by 6 bases, with 15 bases between the two germline ends. This CDR3 region has 13 residues. The CDR3 region is CASKKMGVPEAFF. The CDR3 nucleotides are TGTGCCAGCAAGAAAATGGGGGTTCCTGAAGCTTTCTTT.

The rearrangement links TRBV4-1 to TRBJ2-4; D is perhaps TRBD1 or TRBD2 (5 bases each). The germline gives CDR1 MGHRA, CDR2 YSYEKL. The CDR3 totals 14 residues. V gave up 5 bases and J gave up 9 bases, with 17 bases separating them. In nucleotides, the CDR3 is TGCGCCAGCAGCACGGACATCCTAGCCGCCATTCAGTACTTC. Encoded protein: CASSTDILAAIQYF.

The CDR3 DNA reads as TGTGCCAGCAGCTTACCTCCGTACGGACACGACGGCGAAAAACTGTTTTTT. Translation gives CASSLPPYGHDGEKLFF. V usage is TRBV7-9 and J usage is TRBJ1-4; perhaps TRBD1 as D (5 bases). This CDR3 is 17 amino acids long. CDR1 is SEHNR and CDR2 is FQNEAQ in the germline V gene (reference sequence). Between the trimmed V and J ends, which lost 2 bases and 8 bases, there was a span of 21 bases. The full variable domain, with the rest looked up from reference TRBV7-9 and TRBJ1-4, is DTGVSQNPRHKITKRGQNVTFRCDPISEHNRLYWYRQTLGQGPEFLTYFQNEAQLEKSRLLSDRFSAERPKGSFSTLEIQRTEQGDSAMYLCASSLPPYGHDGEKLFFGSGTQLSVL.

This rearrangement joins TRBV6-5 to TRBJ2-7; D perhaps matches TRBD2 (5 bases). The germline gives CDR1 MNHEY, CDR2 SVGAGI. Trimming pared 2 bases from V and 0 bases from J, leaving 11 bases between. The length of the CDR3 is 15 residues. The CDR3 spells CASSYPRSGSYEQYF. The CDR3 nucleotides read TGTGCCAGCAGTTACCCGAGGAGCGGCTCCTACGAGCAGTACTTC.

This chain connects TRBV10-3 to TRBJ2-7; 8 bases align to TRBD1. Germline V lookup: CDR1 ENHRY, CDR2 SYGVKD. V was pared by 10 bases and J by 1 base, with 6 bases of the junction left unmatched. This CDR3 region has 13 residues. The CDR3 is CATTTGDSYEQYF. CDR3 in DNA: TGTGCCACGACGACAGGGGATTCCTACGAGCAGTACTTC.

This chain joins TRBV4-3 and TRBJ2-4; D not resolved. This CDR3 spans 18 amino acids. Germline values: CDR1 LGHNA, CDR2 YSLEER. Trimming removed 3 bases at V and 0 bases at J, with 18 bases between. The CDR3 region is CASSHNWASNLAKNIQYF. CDR3 nucleotides: TGCGCCAGCAGCCATAACTGGGCGTCAAATCTAGCCAAAAACATTCAGTACTTC.

V and J are TRBV18 and TRBJ2-7, with TRBD1 matching over 10 bases. CDR3 length equals 16 residues. Trimming removed 6 bases from V and 4 bases from J; junction bases left unmatched: 12. Germline V gives CDR1 KGHSH, CDR2 LQKENI. This chain's CDR3 is CASSRQGAIDLYEQYF. DNA for the CDR3: TGTGCCAGCTCCCGACAGGGGGCGATAGATTTGTACGAGCAGTACTTC.

The sample holds a few counts of this clone. The chain carries TRBV9 and TRBJ1-6; no firm D call. CDR1 and CDR2 (germline): SGDLS, YYNGEE. CDR3 length: 14 amino acids. The ends were cut back, 0 bases at V and 7 bases at J, with 8 bases in the middle. In DNA, the CDR3 is TGTGCCAGCAGCGTAGAAGTAACGAATTCACCCCTCCACTTT. Its translation is CASSVEVTNSPLHF.

The gene calls are TRBV4-3 and TRBJ1-5; D unresolved. This CDR3 comprises 13 residues. Germline assignment: CDR1 LGHNA and CDR2 YSLEER. Trimming removed 0 bases from V and 6 bases from J, with 6 bases in between. CDR3 protein: CASSQDLRQPQHF. CDR3 DNA sequence: TGCGCCAGCAGCCAAGATCTCCGTCAGCCCCAGCATTTT.

The chain joins TRBV10-3 to TRBJ2-1, with 10 bases matching TRBD2. In germline, CDR1 is ENHRY, CDR2 SYGVKD. The V and J ends lost 0 bases and 7 bases, in that order; junction bases with no gene match: 6. The CDR3 totals 16 residues. The CDR3, as DNA: TGTGCCATCAGTGAGTCGTCACTAGCGGGGATGAATGAGCAGTTCTTC. It codes for CAISESSLAGMNEQFF.

The chain employs TRBV5-3 and TRBJ2-3; TRBD2 matches 7 bases. TRBV5-3 is classed as an ORF, of uncertain function. There are 14 residues in the CDR3. J was trimmed by 0 bases and V by 7 bases; bases with no gene match: 5. CDR3 sequence reads: CARCGRTSTDTQYF. DNA for the CDR3: TGTGCCAGATGCGGGAGAACTAGCACAGATACGCAGTATTTT.

This chain uses TRBV18 with TRBJ2-5; D possibly corresponds to TRBD2 (6 bases). CDR3 length: 13 amino acids. V was pared by 3 bases and J by 3 bases, with 8 bases between. The V gene's germline CDR1 is KGHSH and CDR2 LQKENI. The CDR3 region is CASSPGGEETQYF. CDR3 nucleotide sequence: TGTGCCAGCTCACCTGGAGGGGAAGAGACCCAGTACTTC.

The chain combines TRBV6-4 with TRBJ2-3, with a possible D match to TRBD2 (5 bases). Deletions cut 0 bases from V and 3 bases from J, with 10 bases between. The germline V gene encodes CDR1 MRHNA and CDR2 SNTAGT. This CDR3 has 15 residues. CDR3 residues: CASSDSMGGTDTQYF. CDR3 in DNA: TGTGCCAGCAGTGACTCAATGGGCGGGACAGATACGCAGTATTTT.

V is TRBV7-2 and J is TRBJ1-1; D is unclear. The V gene lost 2 bases and the J gene lost 1 base, with 8 bases spanning the gap. This CDR3 has 14 amino acids. Germline CDR1 and CDR2: SGHTA and FQGNSA. The CDR3 sequence: CASSLWAENTEAFF. The CDR3 DNA sequence: TGTGCCAGCAGCTTATGGGCAGAGAACACTGAAGCTTTCTTT.

This rearrangement joins TRBV27 to TRBJ1-3, with 10 bases identical to TRBD2. The DNA end favors TRBJ2-2, so the J call may be wrong. The germline V gene has CDR1 MNHEY and CDR2 SMNVEV (reference sequence). The CDR3 has 18 residues. CDR3 protein: CASRSTGTSAPNTGELFF. CDR3 sequence (DNA): TGTGCCAGCAGGTCAACCGGGACTAGCGCCCCGAACACCGGGGAGCTGTTTTTT.

The chain has TRBV5-1 and TRBJ2-1, with D possibly being TRBD2 (5 bases). The CDR3 length is 13 residues. The germline V gene encodes CDR1 SGHRS and CDR2 YFSETQ. V lost 4 bases and J lost 4, with 9 bases in between. The CDR3 here is CASSPRLYNEQFF. The CDR3, as DNA: TGCGCCAGCAGCCCCAGACTATACAATGAGCAGTTCTTC. The complete variable domain, with remaining parts taken from reference TRBV5-1 and TRBJ2-1, reads KAGVTQTPRYLIKTRGQQVTLSCSPISGHRSVSWYQQTPGQGLQFLFEYFSETQRNKGNFPGRFSGRQFSNSRSEMNVSTLELGDSALYLCASSPRLYNEQFFGPGTRLTVL.

The rearrangement joins TRBV19 to TRBJ1-5; D is unclear. Trimming removed 5 bases at V and 9 bases at J, with 14 bases between. This CDR3 spans 13 amino acids. Germline V CDR1 and CDR2: LNHDA, SQIVND (reference sequence). This CDR3 is CASSAAPTGPQHF. CDR3 nucleotides: TGTGCCAGTAGTGCCGCCCCGACTGGGCCCCAGCATTTT.

The genes are TRBV21-1 and TRBJ2-3; the D segment call TRBD1 is taken from the table without a DNA check. TRBV21-1 is listed as a pseudogene. The CDR3 contains 12 residues. In DNA form, the CDR3 reads TGTGCCAGCAGCACTCAGGGAGATACGCAGTATTTT. Its translation is CASSTQGDTQYF.

The V gene is TRBV10-3, the J gene TRBJ2-3; D gene ambiguous. V dropped 7 bases and J dropped 1 base, with 9 bases sitting between them. The CDR3 consists of 13 residues. Germline V gene data show CDR1 as ENHRY and CDR2 as SYGVKD. CDR3 DNA sequence: TGTGCCATCACCGGGTCGGGCACAGATACGCAGTATTTT. Translated: CAITGSGTDTQYF.

The chain joins TRBV5-8 to TRBJ1-2; no clear D. V gave up 0 bases and J gave up 8 bases, with 17 bases separating them. The germline V gene has CDR1 SGHTS and CDR2 YDEGEE. The CDR3 covers 15 residues. CDR3 in amino acids: CASSLGRELRLGYTF. Here the CDR3 DNA reads TGTGCCAGCAGCTTGGGGCGGGAACTCCGTTTGGGCTACACCTTC. The full variable domain, with the rest looked up from reference TRBV5-8 and TRBJ1-2, is EAGVTQSPTHLIKTRGQQATLRCSPISGHTSVYWYQQALGLGLQFLLWYDEGEERNRGNFPPRFSGRQFPNYSSELNVNALELEDSALYLCASSLGRELRLGYTFGSGTRLTVV.

This clone was seen a handful of times. The chain uses TRBV5-4 and TRBJ1-2; possible D gene TRBD1, 5 bases. Trimming pared 4 bases from V and 8 bases from J, leaving 15 bases between. There are 13 residues in the CDR3. The germline V gene has CDR1 SGHNT and CDR2 YYREEE (reference sequence). CDR3 nucleotides: TGTGCCAGCAGCAAGGACCCTAGGGGAGGCTACACCTTC. Encoded protein: CASSKDPRGGYTF.

V is TRBV7-9 and J is TRBJ2-2, with unresolved D. V lost 5 bases and J lost 8, with 6 bases in between. The CDR3 totals 11 residues. The germline gives CDR1 SEHNR, CDR2 FQNEAQ (reference sequence). CDR3 sequence: CASSRSGELFF. CDR3 DNA sequence: TGTGCCAGCAGCCGCTCGGGGGAGCTGTTTTTT.

The chain combines TRBV7-3 with TRBJ1-1, with 8 positions matching TRBD1. The CDR3 length is 15 residues. Unmatched junction bases numbered 9, after V lost 5 bases and J lost 4 bases. Germline V gene lookup returns CDR1 SGHTA and CDR2 FQGTGA. CDR3 bases: TGTGCCAGCAGCCTCGGACAGGGCGGCGGCACTGAAGCTTTCTTT. It codes for CASSLGQGGGTEAFF.